This T cell receptor beta chain appears in the sequencing data of a study of blood T cell repertoires in COVID-19 (dated by TCRdb to about 2020). For context, the study as a whole: Samples from collaborators originated in the United States, Italy and Spain and spanned both the acute and convalescent phases of COVID-19. The material from the prospective study consisted of cDNA or gDNA derived from T cells, B-cell-depleted T cells, or PBMCs. Deeply sampled blood TCRbeta repertoires from subjects exposed to, actively infected with, or recovered from COVID-19 were included in the dataset. A freely available public database, intended as a resource for researchers studying the immune response to SARS-CoV-2, is where the repertoires were released. Samples were obtained from the ongoing ImmuneRACE study (first 160 participants) and from about 1,300 subjects provided by 6 global collaborators. The sample metadata nearly always contained a de-identified subject ID, COVID-19 status, age in years and sex. Where HLA class I and class II types were available, the types were taken from metadata supplied by the sample provider, not from assay-based typing. Here is what the overall study found, with its caveats: The amount of clinical and demographic metadata varied by source and participant and was provided uncurated.

Inclusive of the bounding cysteine and phenylalanine, the CDR3 is 13 residues long. Just CDR3 DNA is preserved here, 39 bases in frame from base 1. V loses 1 base at its end and J loses 9 bases; junction bases beyond the gene matches: 4. From the germline V gene, CDR1 is SGHRS and CDR2 is YFSETQ. Whole blood was collected in K2EDTA tubes by collaborating institutions according to the institutions' own protocols. For TCRbeta analysis, collaborators shipped samples as frozen whole blood, isolated PBMCs, or DNA extracted from either of those sample types. A remark on this clone: The specificity of this receptor is unknown. One base away there is no much larger clone; base qualities are not given.

TCRbeta CDR3 regions were amplified from genomic DNA using the immunoSEQ Assay, a bias-controlled multiplex PCR. The study's own analysis went as follows. The number of nucleated cells in each sample was estimated by amplification of reference gene primers within the assay. Sequence reads were collapsed and filtered to measure the absolute abundance of every unique TCRbeta CDR3 rearrangement. Productive Simpson clonality was computed per sample as the square root of Simpson's diversity index over productive rearrangements. Not all clones reach the TCRdb copy of this immuneACCESS table, which keeps in-frame sequences only. Checked studies attribute under half of the gap to unresolved V genes and leave the rest unexplained. V and J calls and clone size are those listed in that table; D and trimming were worked out from the DNA. This sample lists around 130,000 clones; roughly 82% were detected once. The ten largest clonotypes hold 12% of the sample.

This TCR came from a human donor in a cohort sampled during active COVID-19. Sequenced input: peripheral blood. The rearranged chain carries TRBV5-1 and TRBJ2-3, with 8 bases aligning to TRBD2. The CDR3 here reads CASSLSREGTQYF. The bases read TGCGCCAGCAGCTTGTCTCGGGAGGGCACGCAGTATTTT.